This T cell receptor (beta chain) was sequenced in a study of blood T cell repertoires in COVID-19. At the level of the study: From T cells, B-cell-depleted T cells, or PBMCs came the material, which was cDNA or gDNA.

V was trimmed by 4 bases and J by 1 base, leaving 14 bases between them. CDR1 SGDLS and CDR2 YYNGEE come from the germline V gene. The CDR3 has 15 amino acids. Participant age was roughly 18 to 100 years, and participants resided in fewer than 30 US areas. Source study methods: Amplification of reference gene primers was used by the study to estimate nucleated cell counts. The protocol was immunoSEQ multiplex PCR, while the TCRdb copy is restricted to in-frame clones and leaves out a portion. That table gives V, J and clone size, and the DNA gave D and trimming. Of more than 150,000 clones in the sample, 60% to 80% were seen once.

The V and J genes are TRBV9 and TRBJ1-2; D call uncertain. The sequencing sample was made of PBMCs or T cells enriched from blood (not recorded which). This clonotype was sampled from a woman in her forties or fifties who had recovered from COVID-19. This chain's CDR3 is CASSPPAGVNYGYTF. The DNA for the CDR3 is TGTGCCAGCAGCCCCCCGGCAGGCGTTAACTATGGCTACACCTTC.